This T cell receptor (beta chain) originates from a study of blood T cell repertoires in COVID-19. On the study more broadly: T cells, B-cell-depleted T cells, or PBMCs supplied cDNA or gDNA.

The germline V gene encodes CDR1 MNHEY and CDR2 SVGEGT. The CDR3 sequence is 17 residues long. Trimming took 0 bases from V and 14 from J, leaving 25 bases between them. Seattle cases were enrolled at active infection and followed longitudinally. Original data processing: For nucleated cells, counts were estimated from reference gene primer amplification. Profiling relied on immunoSEQ multiplex PCR, and the TCRdb table lists in-frame clones only, not all of them. V and J calls and clone size are those listed in that table; D and trimming were worked out from the DNA. The sample lists 350,000 to 450,000 clones, 65% to 90% occurring once.

Material: peripheral blood. J is TRBJ1-4 and V is TRBV6-2 or TRBV6-3; a possible D gene is TRBD1 (5 bases). This receptor was identified in a woman in her fifties or sixties with COVID-19, enrolled during active disease. Here the CDR3 DNA reads TGTGCCAGCAGTTACTCGATGACAACCTTAGGGGTGAAAAGGCTGTTTTTT. It yields the protein CASSYSMTTLGVKRLFF.